The entry below gives a single T cell receptor beta chain sequence along with its context. The antigen remains undetermined. This sample was taken from a study of cytomegalovirus exposure and HLA in healthy donors. After removal of 5 bases from V and 6 bases from J, the junction contained 9 bases not matched to a gene. This CDR3 region has 14 residues. Germline-derived CDR1 and CDR2 are SGDLS and YYNGEE. Amplification used 60 Vbeta primers and 13 Jbeta primers. Sequencing was performed with immunoSEQ multiplex PCR; in TCRdb, only in-frame clones are kept and a portion is missing. The sample lists 60,000 to 85,000 clones, around 82% occurring once. Study-wide results and caveats: Cytomegalovirus association was listed for about 150 TCR beta chains. Because they were indistinguishable, some V segments, including TRBV6-2 and TRBV6-3, were excluded.

Sequencing was done on a sample of PBMCs. The sequence derives from a man aged 40-55 years in good health and CMV-seronegative. The chain carries TRBV9 and TRBJ2-7; TRBD1 matches 9 bases. Written as DNA, the CDR3 is TGTGCCAGCAGTTCAAGGACAGGGGAATCCGAGCAGTACTTC. This gives the protein CASSSRTGESEQYF.